This T cell receptor beta chain was profiled in a study of blood T cell repertoires in COVID-19. As for the study in general: Donors in the United States, Italy and Spain gave samples during acute or convalescent COVID-19. T cells, B-cell-depleted T cells, or PBMCs provided the cDNA or gDNA that served as material.

CDR1 is ENHRY and CDR2 is SYGVKD in the germline V gene. The V and J ends lost 6 bases and 6 bases, in that order; junction bases with no gene match: 13. CDR3 length: 16 residues. Measured with immunoSEQ multiplex PCR; TCRdb has only the in-frame clones, and not every one. Here the sample spans around 60,000 clones, around 80% being singletons. The V gene is TRBV10-3, the J gene TRBJ2-2, with 7 bases lining up with TRBD2. The specimen sequenced was peripheral blood. This clonotype originated in a woman aged 55-75 years with acute or convalescent COVID-19. CDR3 in amino acids: CAIREITSATAGELFF. CDR3 DNA sequence: TGTGCCATCAGGGAGATTACTAGCGCAACGGCCGGGGAGCTGTTTTTT.